Below, 19 T cell receptor beta chains from the same sample are listed, as sequenced in a study of CD8+CD57+ T cells in acquired aplastic anemia. CDR3 and TCR beta VDJ profiling relied on genomic DNA as the template. TCRdb ran MiXCR on the reads and lists one entry per CDR3 protein. The table lists around 200,000 distinct CDR3 sequences, roughly half of them singletons. CD8+CD57+ cell expansion had been shown by flow cytometry in patients chosen for sequencing. Sequencing used sorted CD4+, CD8+, or CD8+CD57+ T cells (not recorded which) from PBMCs. The receptors originated from a human donor with aplastic anemia.

The chain uses TRBV19 and TRBJ2-5; the D gene is possibly TRBD1 (6 bases). The germline V gene encodes CDR1 LNHDA and CDR2 SQIVND (reference sequence). This CDR3 contains 14 residues. V was clipped by 2 bases and J by 3 bases, with 10 bases between them. CDR3 DNA sequence: TGTGCCAGTAGTATATTTAAGGGGGAAGAGACCCAGTACTTC. It specifies CASSIFKGEETQYF.

The genes are TRBV12-3 or TRBV12-4 and TRBJ1-2; D is possibly TRBD1 (6 bases). Deletions cut 4 bases from V and 8 bases from J, with 17 bases between. This CDR3 is 14 amino acids long. CDR3 protein: CASSWAGDFRGYTF. The CDR3 bases are TGTGCCAGCAGTTGGGCAGGGGACTTCAGGGGCTACACCTTC.

For this clonotype: One base away lies a much larger clone, so this may be a sequencing read error. Given the absence of the conserved phenylalanine or tryptophan at the CDR3 end, a read error is likely. The chain couples TRBV11-2 to TRBJ2-5; a possible D gene is TRBD1 (5 bases). V was pared by 5 bases and J by 1 base, with 11 bases between. The germline V gene encodes CDR1 SGHAT and CDR2 FQNNGV. The CDR3 loop spans 14 amino acids. The CDR3: CASSRSGFQETQYS. CDR3 bases: TGTGCCAGCAGCCGCTCAGGGTTCCAAGAGACCCAGTACTCC.

This clonotype was found many times. The chain recombines TRBV28 with TRBJ1-6; D is ambiguous. The CDR3 totals 13 residues. V was trimmed by 9 bases and J by 3 bases, leaving 9 bases between them. The germline V gene encodes CDR1 MDHEN and CDR2 SYDVKM. CDR3 in amino acids: CASWTDYNSPLHF. In nucleotides, the CDR3 is TGTGCCAGTTGGACGGACTATAATTCACCCCTCCACTTT.

This chain links TRBV29-1 with TRBJ2-7; the D call may be TRBD1 or TRBD2 (6 bases each). The CDR3 extends over 12 amino acids. The V gene's germline CDR1 is SQVTM and CDR2 ANQGSEA. Trimming cost V 6 bases and J 2 bases, with 11 bases left between them. The CDR3 nucleotides read TGCAGCGTACTAGGGGGGACCTACGAGCAGTACTTC. Amino acid sequence: CSVLGGTYEQYF.

This clonotype has just a few counts. CDR3 region: CASSTRDYQETQYF. CDR3 in DNA: TGTGCCAGCAGCACCCGGGACTACCAAGAGACCCAGTACTTC. The chain joins TRBV7-8 to TRBJ2-5; D is perhaps TRBD2 (6 bases). The CDR3 runs to 14 residues. Trimming took 5 bases from V and 0 from J, leaving 10 bases between them. The germline V gene encodes CDR1 SGHVS and CDR2 FQNEAQ.

This clonotype was observed a single time. The rearrangement uses TRBV20-1 and TRBJ2-5; D is perhaps TRBD2 (6 bases). The CDR3 is made up of 13 amino acids. Trimming removed 6 bases from V and 0 bases from J, with 11 bases in between. Germline V CDR1 and CDR2: DFQATT, SNEGSKA (reference sequence). In DNA form, the CDR3 reads TGCAGTGCACGGCGGGACTACCAAGAGACCCAGTACTTC. It is translated as CSARRDYQETQYF.

V gene TRBV9 combines with J gene TRBJ2-2; no clear D gene. The CDR3 has 12 residues. With 0 bases removed from V and 8 bases from J, the gap between germline ends came to 5 bases. Germline-derived CDR1 and CDR2 are SGDLS and YYNGEE. The CDR3 sequence: CASSVDLGELFF. CDR3 DNA sequence: TGTGCCAGCAGCGTAGACTTGGGGGAGCTGTTTTTT.

This clonotype was seen ten or more times. This chain joins TRBV6-6 and TRBJ1-1; D might be TRBD1 (5 bases). The CDR3 length is 15 residues. Trimming shortened V by 2 bases and J by 1 base, and 11 bases separated the two germline ends. Germline CDR1 MNHNY, CDR2 SVGAGI (reference sequence). CDR3 bases: TGTGCCAGCAGTTACACAGGCAGGGCGAACACTGAAGCTTTCTTT. Amino acids: CASSYTGRANTEAFF.

Many counts were recorded for this clonotype. The chain carries TRBV20-1 and TRBJ1-5; 10 bases are shared with TRBD1. Germline V lookup: CDR1 DFQATT, CDR2 SNEGSKA (reference sequence). J was trimmed by 0 bases and V by 7 bases; bases with no gene match: 15. The CDR3 covers 18 residues. The CDR3 DNA sequence: TGCAGTGTCCCTTGGGGACAGGGGACCTTCTATAGCAATCAGCCCCAGCATTTT. Encoded protein: CSVPWGQGTFYSNQPQHF.

A single count supports this clonotype. The CDR3 spells CASSGQGGEKLFF. The CDR3 DNA reads TGTGCCAGCTCGGGACAGGGTGGTGAAAAACTGTTTTTT. The rearrangement joins TRBV7-9 to TRBJ1-4; 9 bases fit TRBD1. Germline CDR1 SEHNR, CDR2 FQNEAQ (reference sequence). The trim removed 8 bases at V and 7 bases at J, leaving 5 bases unmatched. CDR3 length equals 13 residues.

This clonotype was seen more than once but under ten times. The chain has TRBV7-2 and TRBJ1-5; the D is unclear. Germline V lookup: CDR1 SGHTA, CDR2 FQGNSA. V lost 5 bases, J lost 14 bases, and 13 bases lay in between. The CDR3 consists of 11 residues. CDR3 in amino acids: CASSEGSTKHF. CDR3 bases: TGTGCCAGCAGCGAGGGCTCTACCAAGCATTTT.

This clonotype was counted ten times or more. This sequence joins TRBV5-6 and TRBJ1-1; a possible D gene is TRBD1 (6 bases). The germline gives CDR1 SGHDT, CDR2 YYEEEE. The CDR3 has 15 residues. The V end was cut by 1 base, the J end by 4 bases, with 14 bases between. CDR3 in amino acids: CASSLPGAVVTEAFF. CDR3 DNA sequence: TGTGCCAGCAGCTTGCCAGGGGCAGTGGTCACTGAAGCTTTCTTT.

This clonotype turned up a few times. This chain joins TRBV3-1 and TRBJ2-3, with TRBD2 identical over 8 bases. Germline V gives CDR1 LGHDT, CDR2 YNNKEL (reference sequence). This CDR3 is built from 17 residues. V gave up 2 bases and J gave up 3 bases; unmatched junction bases: 10. CDR3 region: CASSQWKRGRLTDTQYF. Written as DNA, the CDR3 is TGTGCCAGCAGCCAATGGAAGCGGGGGCGGTTGACAGATACGCAGTATTTT.

This clonotype came up a few times. The V and J genes are TRBV28 and TRBJ2-3; D might be TRBD2 (6 bases). V dropped 6 bases and J dropped 0 bases, with 10 bases sitting between them. CDR3 size: 14 residues. From germline, CDR1 is MDHEN and CDR2 SYDVKM. The CDR3 coding sequence is TGTGCCAGCAGGCTAGCGAAGAGCACAGATACGCAGTATTTT. This translates into CASRLAKSTDTQYF. The variable domain in full, with the rest retrieved from reference TRBV28 and TRBJ2-3, is DVKVTQSSRYLVKRTGEKVFLECVQDMDHENMFWYRQDPGLGLRLIYFSYDVKMKEKGDIPEGYSVSREKKERFSLILESASTNQTSMYLCASRLAKSTDTQYFGPGTRLTVL.

The sample holds many counts of this clonotype. V usage is TRBV3-1 and J usage is TRBJ2-7; D unclear. The CDR3 extends over 15 amino acids. CDR1 and CDR2 from the germline V gene are LGHDT and YNNKEL (reference sequence). Trimming left V 4 bases short and J 0 bases short, with 13 bases between. Here the CDR3 DNA reads TGTGCCAGCAGCCCTGTACTATTTAGCTCCTACGAGCAGTACTTC. Protein sequence: CASSPVLFSSYEQYF.

This clonotype was observed a handful of times. This chain uses TRBV30 with TRBJ1-2, with TRBD1 as a possible D gene (6 bases). The V end lost 1 base, the J end lost 3 bases, and 15 bases lay between the germline ends. This CDR3 region has 15 residues. Germline V gene sequence: CDR1 GTSNPN, CDR2 SVGIG (reference sequence). The chain's CDR3 is CAWSAQLGGYYGYTF. In DNA, the CDR3 is TGTGCCTGGAGTGCCCAATTAGGGGGGTACTATGGCTACACCTTC.

The rearrangement joins TRBV29-1 to TRBJ1-1; 8 positions match TRBD1. V shed 3 bases, J shed 6 bases, and the junction held 3 bases outside the gene matches. The CDR3 has 12 residues. Germline-derived CDR1 and CDR2 are SQVTM and ANQGSEA. Written as DNA, the CDR3 is TGCAGCGTTGACAGGGGGCAAGCTGAAGCTTTCTTT. Residues: CSVDRGQAEAFF.

This chain links TRBV10-1 with TRBJ2-7; 15 bases agree with TRBD2. CDR1 WNHNN and CDR2 SYGVQD come from the germline V gene (reference sequence). The trim removed 0 bases at V and 6 bases at J, leaving 3 bases unmatched. The CDR3 is 16 amino acids. This CDR3 is CASSESGTSGGLEQYF. For the CDR3, the DNA is TGCGCCAGCAGTGAGTCAGGGACTAGCGGGGGGCTCGAGCAGTACTTC.